This T cell receptor (beta chain) was captured in a study of blood T cell repertoires in COVID-19. Germline CDR1 reads GTSNPN; CDR2 reads SVGIG (reference sequence). The CDR3 is 14 amino acids. Trimming removed 2 bases from V and 0 bases from J, with 11 bases in between. The table came from immunoSEQ multiplex PCR; TCRdb's copy has only in-frame clones and leaves some out. The sample has about 190,000 clones, 70% to 90% seen once. Sequenced material: peripheral blood. J is TRBJ2-7 and V is TRBV30; TRBD1 is a possible D gene (6 bases). This sequence originates from a woman between 65 and 79 years old with active or convalescent COVID-19. The CDR3 is CAWSQQGISYEQYF. As DNA, the CDR3 is TGTGCCTGGAGTCAACAGGGCATCTCCTACGAGCAGTACTTC. Drawing the rest from reference TRBV30 and TRBJ2-7, the complete variable domain is SQTIHQWPATLVQPVGSPLSLECTVEGTSNPNLYWYRQAAGRGLQLLFYSVGIGQISSEVPQNLSASRPQDRQFILSSKKLLLSDSGFYLCAWSQQGISYEQYFGPGTRLTVT.